This passage covers 29 T cell receptor beta chains from one sample sequenced in a study of shared clonotypes between healthy human individuals. Profiling relied on immunoSEQ multiplex PCR, and the TCRdb table lists in-frame clones only, not all of them. Altogether about 2.4 million clones are present, under 95% being singletons, with the ten largest covering 0.36%. Sequences were obtained from naive CD4+ T cells from PBMCs. The subset here: CD45RA+ positively selected. Every receptor here comes from a man aged 18 to 35 in good health. Some clones in this sample may be carry-over from other donors' samples.

The DNA of the CDR3 is TGTGCCAGCAGCCACCTGACAGCCCTGAACACTGAAGCTTTCTTT. Amino acids: CASSHLTALNTEAFF. The chain carries TRBV14 and TRBJ1-1; D perhaps matches TRBD1 (5 bases). The CDR3 runs to 15 residues. V was cut by 3 bases and J by 0 bases, with 11 bases left in between. Germline V gene lookup returns CDR1 SGHDN and CDR2 FVKESK.

This sequence joins TRBV7-6 and TRBJ2-7; TRBD1 matches 8 bases. The CDR3 has 15 amino acids. CDR1 is SGHVS and CDR2 is FNYEAQ in the germline V gene. The ends lost 5 bases at V and 7 bases at J; junction bases unmatched: 13. Written as DNA, the CDR3 is TGTGCCAGCAGCACCTGGACAGGGCGTGAGAGGGAGCAGTACTTC. It encodes CASSTWTGREREQYF.

This clone has a handful of counts. J is TRBJ1-1 and V is TRBV2; 11 nucleotides match TRBD1. Germline lookup yields CDR1 SNHLY and CDR2 FYNNEI. This CDR3 region has 13 residues. Unmatched junction bases numbered 7, after V lost 4 bases and J lost 12 bases. The CDR3 bases are TGTGCCAGCAGTGTAGGGACAGGGGGTGAGACTTTCTTT. Protein product: CASSVGTGGETFF. The full variable domain, completed using reference TRBV2 and TRBJ1-1, is EPEVTQTPSHQVTQMGQEVILRCVPISNHLYFYWYRQILGQKVEFLVSFYNNEISEKSEIFDDQFSVERPDGSNFTLKIRSTKLEDSAMYFCASSVGTGGETFFGQGTRLTVV.

The V call is TRBV15, the J call TRBJ2-5; D possibly corresponds to TRBD1 (5 bases). Germline V gene data show CDR1 as LNHNV and CDR2 as YYDKDF (reference sequence). The CDR3 covers 15 residues. The V end was cut by 5 bases, the J end by 0 bases, with 13 bases between. CDR3 in DNA: TGTGCCACCAGCGCCGGAGACAGATACCAAGAGACCCAGTACTTC. As protein: CATSAGDRYQETQYF.

The genes are TRBV5-1 and TRBJ2-3; 13 bases line up with TRBD2. After removal of 4 bases from V and 8 bases from J, the junction contained 10 bases not matched to a gene. The CDR3 runs 16 residues. Germline V gene data show CDR1 as SGHRS and CDR2 as YFSETQ. CDR3 coding DNA: TGCGCCAGCAGCCCATCCCGGACTAGCGGGGGAAGTACGCAGTATTTT. Its translation is CASSPSRTSGGSTQYF.

This sequence joins TRBV11-2 and TRBJ2-4, with TRBD1 matching over 10 bases. CDR3 length: 15 amino acids. In germline, CDR1 is SGHAT, CDR2 FQNNGV. The V and J ends lost 6 bases and 7 bases, in that order; junction bases with no gene match: 9. CDR3 bases: TGTGCCAGCAGTTTTAAACCGGGACAGGGGAACATTCAGTACTTC. Translating it yields CASSFKPGQGNIQYF.

This clone was counted once. The chain combines TRBV5-4 with TRBJ2-7; 10 nucleotides line up with TRBD2. The CDR3 is 15 residues long. Trimming cost V 4 bases and J 2 bases; bases outside gene matches: 6. Germline loops: CDR1 SGHNT, CDR2 YYREEE (reference sequence). The CDR3 region is CASSPGLAATYEQYF. The CDR3 DNA is TGTGCCAGCAGCCCAGGACTAGCGGCAACCTACGAGCAGTACTTC.

The chain recombines TRBV29-1 with TRBJ2-7; D tentatively reads TRBD1 or TRBD2 (5 bases each). Germline V gene sequence: CDR1 SQVTM, CDR2 ANQGSEA. CDR3 size: 12 residues. The V end lost 7 bases, the J end lost 3 bases, and 13 bases lay between the germline ends. CDR3 DNA: TGCAGCGCGGGGACGGACCGCTACGAGCAGTACTTC. Translating it yields CSAGTDRYEQYF.

The rearrangement joins TRBV28 to TRBJ2-2, with 8 bases matching TRBD1. This CDR3 spans 18 amino acids. CDR1 and CDR2 (germline): MDHEN, SYDVKM. V was clipped by 5 bases and J by 1 base; unmatched bases: 12. The CDR3 protein is CASSLHRQGARNTGELFF. The CDR3 DNA is TGTGCCAGCAGTCTGCATCGTCAGGGGGCGCGGAACACCGGGGAGCTGTTTTTT.

The chain uses TRBV28 and TRBJ2-5; no definite D call. TRBJ2-7 explains the end of the DNA better; the J call may be wrong. The CDR3 loop spans 11 amino acids. The germline V gene has CDR1 MDHEN and CDR2 SYDVKM. This chain's CDR3 is CASRTSYEQYF. CDR3 nucleotide sequence: TGTGCCAGCAGGACCTCCTACGAGCAGTACTTC.

The gene calls are TRBV6-1 and TRBJ2-7, with D possibly TRBD2 on 5 matching bases. Germline V gives CDR1 MNHNS, CDR2 SASEGT. This CDR3 has 15 residues. With 4 bases removed from V and 1 base from J, the gap between germline ends came to 14 bases. CDR3 residues: CASSGGSPTSYEQYF. CDR3 DNA: TGTGCCAGCAGTGGAGGGAGCCCCACATCCTACGAGCAGTACTTC.

The chain employs TRBV10-1 and TRBJ2-1; D might be TRBD1 (5 bases). Germline V gene data show CDR1 as WNHNN and CDR2 as SYGVQD (reference sequence). There are 14 residues in the CDR3. Between the trimmed V and J ends, which lost 3 bases and 7 bases, there was a span of 13 bases. CDR3 nucleotide sequence: TGCGCCAGCAGTGACCCGGACACCCTGAATGAGCAGTTCTTC. This gives the protein CASSDPDTLNEQFF.

The rearrangement joins TRBV10-2 to TRBJ2-1; D perhaps matches TRBD2 (6 bases). Trimming removed 4 bases at V and 5 bases at J, with 18 bases between. Per germline, CDR1 WSHSY and CDR2 SAAADI. The CDR3 spans 16 residues. CDR3 DNA: TGCGCCAGCAGTGTTGACGCGGGAAGAGGTCACAATGAGCAGTTCTTC. Amino acid sequence: CASSVDAGRGHNEQFF.

This chain joins TRBV28 and TRBJ2-7; possible D gene TRBD1, 6 bases. The V end lost 2 bases, the J end lost 2 bases, and 10 bases lay between the germline ends. The germline V gene encodes CDR1 MDHEN and CDR2 SYDVKM. This CDR3 comprises 14 residues. The CDR3, as DNA: TGTGCCAGCAGTTTAAGCAGGGGCCCCTACGAGCAGTACTTC. The encoded protein is CASSLSRGPYEQYF. Looking up the rest from reference TRBV28 and TRBJ2-7 gives the full variable domain: DVKVTQSSRYLVKRTGEKVFLECVQDMDHENMFWYRQDPGLGLRLIYFSYDVKMKEKGDIPEGYSVSREKKERFSLILESASTNQTSMYLCASSLSRGPYEQYFGPGTRLTVT.

CDR3 loop: CASSLVGVGQGTGKLFF. The DNA of the CDR3 is TGTGCCAGCAGTTTAGTGGGAGTCGGACAGGGGACCGGAAAACTGTTTTTT. The V and J genes are TRBV27 and TRBJ1-4; 9 bases align to TRBD1. This CDR3 comprises 17 residues. Germline loops: CDR1 MNHEY, CDR2 SMNVEV (reference sequence). V trimming: 2 bases; J trimming: 10 bases; junction bases outside the gene matches: 14.

V gene TRBV28 combines with J gene TRBJ2-7; D call uncertain. Germline loops: CDR1 MDHEN, CDR2 SYDVKM. Trimming stripped 8 bases from V and 0 bases from J, with 29 bases between. The CDR3 is made up of 19 amino acids. The chain's CDR3 is CASPPLYWVLGLSSYEQYF. The CDR3 DNA sequence: TGTGCCAGCCCACCCCTTTACTGGGTACTTGGGCTCAGCTCCTACGAGCAGTACTTC. Based on the CDR3 plus reference TRBV28 and TRBJ2-7, the full variable domain is DVKVTQSSRYLVKRTGEKVFLECVQDMDHENMFWYRQDPGLGLRLIYFSYDVKMKEKGDIPEGYSVSREKKERFSLILESASTNQTSMYLCASPPLYWVLGLSSYEQYFGPGTRLTVT.

The CDR3 DNA is TGTGCCAGCAGTGAATACAGCGGGGGTATGAATAGAGCTTTCTTT. Translated, it gives CASSEYSGGMNRAFF. The chain combines TRBV25-1 with TRBJ1-1, with D possibly being TRBD1 (5 bases). CDR3 length: 15 amino acids. Germline V gene data show CDR1 as MGHDK and CDR2 as SYGVNS. Trimming took off 0 bases at V and 10 bases at J, with 18 bases between the two ends.

In this sample, this clone turned up a few times. The gene calls are TRBV7-2 and TRBJ2-1; 8 bases are shared with TRBD1. The germline V gene encodes CDR1 SGHTA and CDR2 FQGNSA. This CDR3 contains 15 residues. V lost 5 bases, J lost 10 bases, and 13 bases stayed unmatched. CDR3 sequence reads: CASSPYGVTGAEQFF. The CDR3 nucleotides read TGTGCCAGCAGCCCTTATGGGGTGACAGGGGCCGAGCAGTTCTTC.

This sequence joins TRBV30 and TRBJ1-5; D unclear. This CDR3 has 12 residues. V lost 3 bases and J lost 6, with 9 bases in between. Germline V gives CDR1 GTSNPN, CDR2 SVGIG (reference sequence). The CDR3, as DNA: TGTGCCTGGAGCAGCTATAGTCAGCCCCAGCATTTT. It encodes CAWSSYSQPQHF.

The CDR3 spells CASSPSRGGNEKLFF. Written as DNA, the CDR3 is TGTGCCAGCAGCCCGAGCCGGGGTGGTAACGAAAAACTGTTTTTT. The chain combines TRBV4-2 with TRBJ1-4; no clear D. Trimming removed 4 bases at V and 8 bases at J, with 17 bases between. The CDR3 is 15 amino acids. Germline CDR1 reads LGHNA; CDR2 reads YNFKEQ.

The chain joins TRBV6-1 to TRBJ1-4; TRBD1 is a possible D gene (6 bases). CDR3 size: 15 residues. V lost 7 bases and J lost 3, with 15 bases in between. Looked up from germline, CDR1 is MNHNS and CDR2 is SASEGT. The CDR3 DNA reads TGTGCCAGCAAGGGGGGGGCAGGGGCTAATGAAAAACTGTTTTTT. The encoded protein is CASKGGAGANEKLFF.

The chain couples TRBV28 to TRBJ2-5; D may be TRBD2 (6 bases). Between the trimmed V and J ends, which lost 6 bases and 5 bases, there was a span of 19 bases. The CDR3 loop spans 15 amino acids. Germline V gene sequence: CDR1 MDHEN, CDR2 SYDVKM. The DNA for the CDR3 is TGTGCCAGCAGCCCTTTCGGGAGTATCAGTGAGACCCAGTACTTC. It translates to CASSPFGSISETQYF.

This rearrangement joins TRBV5-1 to TRBJ2-2; D unclear. The germline V gene has CDR1 SGHRS and CDR2 YFSETQ. V dropped 3 bases and J dropped 3 bases, with 6 bases sitting between them. This CDR3 comprises 13 residues. The CDR3 bases are TGCGCCAGCAGCTGGCACTACACCGGGGAGCTGTTTTTT. This sequence encodes CASSWHYTGELFF.

The chain recombines TRBV11-2 with TRBJ2-5; possibly TRBD1 or TRBD2 for D (5 bases each). CDR1 is SGHAT and CDR2 is FQNNGV in the germline V gene. This CDR3 comprises 17 residues. Deletions cut 1 base from V and 1 base from J, with 16 bases between. The DNA of the CDR3 is TGTGCCAGCAGCTTAGCTCCGGGACGCACAATCCAAGAGACCCAGTACTTC. Its translation: CASSLAPGRTIQETQYF.

The gene calls are TRBV5-6 and TRBJ2-7; 9 nucleotides match TRBD1. The CDR3 contains 15 residues. Germline CDR1 is SGHDT and CDR2 is YYEEEE. J lost 2 bases, V lost 4 bases, and 7 bases had no gene match. The CDR3 nucleotides read TGTGCCAGCAGCGGCCGGGACAGGGTCACCTACGAGCAGTACTTC. Amino acids: CASSGRDRVTYEQYF.

The V call is TRBV9, the J call TRBJ1-2; TRBD1 aligns across 12 bases. This CDR3 region has 16 residues. Trimming removed 0 bases from V and 8 bases from J; junction bases left unmatched: 8. CDR1 SGDLS and CDR2 YYNGEE come from the germline V gene. As DNA, the CDR3 is TGTGCCAGCAGCGTAGGAGGGGACAGGGGGCTCGAGGGCTACACCTTC. Translating it yields CASSVGGDRGLEGYTF.

The chain is built from TRBV28 and TRBJ1-2; maybe TRBD1 (6 bases). Trimming removed 6 bases at V and 4 bases at J, with 12 bases between. Germline CDR1 reads MDHEN; CDR2 reads SYDVKM. This CDR3 has 13 residues. The CDR3 spells CASRGQPVYGYTF. CDR3 coding DNA: TGTGCCAGCAGGGGACAACCCGTCTATGGCTACACCTTC.

In this sample, this clone turned up once. V is TRBV7-9 and J is TRBJ2-5, with 8 positions matching TRBD2. Germline V gene sequence: CDR1 SEHNR, CDR2 FQNEAQ (reference sequence). V lost 4 bases and J lost 2; bases outside the gene matches: 9. The CDR3 sequence is 16 residues long. The CDR3, as DNA: TGTGCCAGCAGCTCCCCGAGCGGGAGATTGCAAGAGACCCAGTACTTC. Translating it yields CASSSPSGRLQETQYF. Drawing the rest from reference TRBV7-9 and TRBJ2-5, the complete variable domain is DTGVSQNPRHKITKRGQNVTFRCDPISEHNRLYWYRQTLGQGPEFLTYFQNEAQLEKSRLLSDRFSAERPKGSFSTLEIQRTEQGDSAMYLCASSSPSGRLQETQYFGPGTRLLVL.

The genes are TRBV6-6 and TRBJ1-5; TRBD1 matches 8 bases. CDR3 size: 16 residues. The trim removed 6 bases at V and 2 bases at J, leaving 9 bases unmatched. Germline loops: CDR1 MNHNY, CDR2 SVGAGI (reference sequence). The CDR3 sequence: CASRNEQGGGNQPQHF. DNA of the CDR3: TGTGCCAGCAGAAACGAACAGGGGGGGGGCAATCAGCCCCAGCATTTT.